Sequencing of this T cell receptor (beta chain) was carried out in a study of CD8+ T cells in alopecia areata. Findings of the study overall: Scalp data also include sequences from resident alphabeta T cells of normal skin. Clarity of TCR sharing across patients fell short of that in mice, possibly HLA-related. Across lesional scalp, and particularly alopecia totalis/universalis, clonality surpassed that of normal scalp.

The CDR3 has 14 residues. From germline, CDR1 is SEHNR and CDR2 FQNEAQ (reference sequence). Trimming cost V 6 bases and J 0 bases; bases outside gene matches: 5. This clone appeared a single time. What it recognizes is unknown. Isolated RNA was reverse transcribed into cDNA used as the sequencing template. Only in-frame clones appear in the TCRdb table, and some are missing; sequencing was by immunoSEQ multiplex PCR. The data show roughly 150,000 clones, approximately 65% seen once. This clonotype was sampled from a human donor in good health. Sequences were obtained from CD8+ T cells sorted from blood. This chain joins TRBV7-9 and TRBJ2-7; the match to TRBD2 covers 7 bases. The CDR3 DNA reads TGTGCCAGCAGTCCCACTAGCGTCTCCTACGAGCAGTACTTC. Amino acid sequence: CASSPTSVSYEQYF.